Shown below are 21 T cell receptor beta chains from a single sample sequenced in a study of blood T cell repertoires in COVID-19. Sequencing was performed with immunoSEQ multiplex PCR; in TCRdb, only in-frame clones are kept and a portion is missing. The sample carries about 150,000 clones, approximately 86% recorded once. Sequenced material: peripheral blood. These receptors originate from a man between 70 and 80 years old with acute or convalescent COVID-19.

The chain couples TRBV28 to TRBJ1-1, with D unresolved. The CDR3 sequence is 13 residues long. V was cut by 5 bases and J by 0 bases, with 7 bases left in between. The germline CDR1 and CDR2 sequences are MDHEN and SYDVKM. The CDR3 spells CASSPPVNTEAFF. DNA of the CDR3: TGTGCCAGCAGTCCTCCGGTGAACACTGAAGCTTTCTTT.

The chain carries TRBV19 and TRBJ1-4; 7 bases are a match to TRBD1. J was trimmed by 0 bases and V by 6 bases; bases with no gene match: 7. The CDR3 runs 16 residues. Germline CDR1 is LNHDA and CDR2 is SQIVND (reference sequence). For the CDR3, the DNA is TGTGCCAGTAGAGGACAGGCGTCGACAACTAATGAAAAACTGTTTTTT. Translation gives CASRGQASTTNEKLFF.

This CDR3 reads CASSPYRRRSDTEAFF. The CDR3 nucleotides are TGTGCCAGCAGCCCCTACCGTCGGAGATCCGACACTGAAGCTTTCTTT. J is TRBJ1-1 and V is TRBV5-6; D is ambiguous. CDR3 length: 16 residues. Trimming cost V 4 bases and J 3 bases, with 19 bases left between them. Germline CDR1 reads SGHDT; CDR2 reads YYEEEE. The variable domain in full, with the rest retrieved from reference TRBV5-6 and TRBJ1-1, is DAGVTQSPTHLIKTRGQQVTLRCSPKSGHDTVSWYQQALGQGPQFIFQYYEEEERQRGNFPDRFSGHQFPNYSSELNVNALLLGDSALYLCASSPYRRRSDTEAFFGQGTRLTVV.

The CDR3: CASSLRDGSVGTQYF. The DNA for the CDR3 is TGTGCCAGCAGCTTACGGGACGGGAGCGTCGGGACCCAGTACTTC. This rearrangement joins TRBV7-2 to TRBJ2-5; D is possibly TRBD2 (6 bases). Germline assignment: CDR1 SGHTA and CDR2 FQGNSA. V shed 2 bases and J shed 7 bases, with 17 bases lying between them. This CDR3 region has 15 residues.

The chain recombines TRBV7-2 with TRBJ2-5, with D possibly matching TRBD2 (5 bases). The CDR3 sequence is 14 residues long. Per the germline V gene, CDR1 is SGHTA and CDR2 is FQGNSA. With 5 bases removed from V and 5 bases from J, the gap between germline ends came to 15 bases. The CDR3 here is CASSPSGRLETQYF. CDR3 nucleotides: TGTGCCAGCAGCCCCTCGGGAAGGTTGGAGACCCAGTACTTC.

V usage is TRBV7-2 and J usage is TRBJ2-7; 11 bases line up with TRBD2. The CDR3 totals 16 residues. CDR1 is SGHTA, CDR2 FQGNSA, per germline. V lost 2 bases, J lost 4 bases, and 7 bases stayed unmatched. CDR3 in amino acids: CASSLISLAGGYEQYF. The DNA for the CDR3 is TGTGCCAGCAGCTTAATATCGCTAGCGGGGGGTTACGAGCAGTACTTC.

The DNA for the CDR3 is TGCGCCAGCAGCCCGGCGGCTAGCGGGAAAGCCTACGAGCAGTACTTC. Translated: CASSPAASGKAYEQYF. V and J are TRBV5-1 and TRBJ2-7; 9 nucleotides align to TRBD2. The CDR3 is 16 residues long. Losses at the gene ends were 4 bases for V and 2 bases for J; bases not matched to a gene: 10. CDR1 and CDR2 (germline): SGHRS, YFSETQ.

This clone was detected once. The CDR3 spells CASSVTPGQGTAGYTF. CDR3 in DNA: TGTGCCAGCAGTGTCACTCCGGGACAGGGGACGGCTGGCTACACCTTC. The gene calls are TRBV28 and TRBJ1-2; 10 bases are a match to TRBD1. The V gene end was trimmed by 5 bases and the J gene end by 7 bases; junction bases not matched to a gene: 13. Per the germline V gene, CDR1 is MDHEN and CDR2 is SYDVKM. CDR3 length: 16 residues.

The V call is TRBV4-2, the J call TRBJ2-2, with TRBD1 matching over 7 bases. In germline, CDR1 is LGHNA, CDR2 YNFKEQ. The CDR3 sequence is 15 residues long. After removal of 5 bases from V and 6 bases from J, the junction contained 9 bases not matched to a gene. The chain's CDR3 is CASSFERGQAGELFF. Here the CDR3 DNA reads TGTGCCAGCAGCTTCGAGAGGGGGCAGGCCGGGGAGCTGTTTTTT.

This chain connects TRBV19 to TRBJ2-1, with 7 nucleotides matching TRBD2. Germline-derived CDR1 and CDR2 are LNHDA and SQIVND (reference sequence). J lost 5 bases, V lost 4 bases, and 5 bases had no gene match. The CDR3 runs to 14 residues. The CDR3 region is CASSTGLDHNEQFF. The CDR3 coding sequence is TGTGCCAGTAGTACAGGACTAGACCACAATGAGCAGTTCTTC.

The chain combines TRBV28 with TRBJ1-2; TRBD1 aligns across 7 bases. In germline, CDR1 is MDHEN, CDR2 SYDVKM. CDR3 length: 13 amino acids. J lost 2 bases, V lost 6 bases, and 3 bases had no gene match. CDR3 DNA: TGTGCCAGCAGCCCGGGACAGAACTATGGCTACACCTTC. It is translated as CASSPGQNYGYTF.

The genes are TRBV9 and TRBJ2-1; a weak D match, TRBD2 (6 bases). The CDR3 spans 15 residues. Germline loops: CDR1 SGDLS, CDR2 YYNGEE. V shed 0 bases and J shed 0 bases, with 7 bases lying between them. The CDR3 coding sequence is TGTGCCAGCAGCGTAGGCGGGAACTCCTACAATGAGCAGTTCTTC. Amino acid sequence: CASSVGGNSYNEQFF.

The genes are TRBV5-1 and TRBJ1-4; 7 bases match TRBD1. Germline V CDR1 and CDR2: SGHRS, YFSETQ. The CDR3 contains 14 residues. The junction had 6 bases not matched to a gene; V was cut back by 3 bases and J by 7 bases. The CDR3 spells CASSSQGGGEKLFF. CDR3 nucleotides: TGCGCCAGCAGCTCCCAGGGGGGAGGTGAAAAACTGTTTTTT.

In its sample, this clone was seen once. The CDR3: CASSRLRTISSYNEQFF. The DNA of the CDR3 is TGTGCCAGCAGCCGACTCAGGACTATCAGCTCCTACAATGAGCAGTTCTTC. The rearrangement links TRBV7-8 to TRBJ2-1; TRBD2 is a possible D gene (6 bases). The CDR3 is 17 residues long. Germline lookup yields CDR1 SGHVS and CDR2 FQNEAQ. Trimming cost V 5 bases and J 0 bases, with 17 bases left between them.

CDR3 in DNA: TGCGCCAGCAGCCAAGATCTAGCTAGCGGGAGTATTTTTACGCAGTATTTT. Residues: CASSQDLASGSIFTQYF. The J gene is TRBJ2-3, the V gene TRBV4-3; the match to TRBD2 covers 10 bases. V dropped 0 bases and J dropped 8; count of bases not matched to a gene: 11. There are 17 residues in the CDR3. The germline V gene encodes CDR1 LGHNA and CDR2 YSLEER.

V and J are TRBV11-2 and TRBJ2-7; perhaps TRBD2 as D (6 bases). Trimming removed 6 bases from V and 2 bases from J, with 14 bases in between. Germline loops: CDR1 SGHAT, CDR2 FQNNGV. The CDR3 length is 14 residues. For the CDR3, the DNA is TGTGCCAGCAGTACTAGCAATACCCCCTACGAGCAGTACTTC. Its translation: CASSTSNTPYEQYF.

The chain links TRBV4-3 to TRBJ2-7, with 8 bases fitting TRBD2. J lost 4 bases, V lost 3 bases, and 5 bases had no gene match. The CDR3 extends over 14 amino acids. Germline V CDR1 and CDR2: LGHNA, YSLEER. The CDR3 spells CASSQMTSEYEQYF. The CDR3 DNA reads as TGCGCCAGCAGCCAGATGACTAGCGAGTACGAGCAGTACTTC.

The chain has TRBV4-2 and TRBJ2-3, with 9 bases lining up with TRBD1. Germline V gives CDR1 LGHNA, CDR2 YNFKEQ. With 0 bases clipped from V and 6 bases from J, the junction kept 13 bases outside the gene matches. The CDR3 sequence is 18 residues long. CDR3 bases: TGTGCCAGCAGCCAAGATTCCTCGGGGGACAGGGAGGAGGATACGCAGTATTTT. This translates into CASSQDSSGDREEDTQYF.

The V and J genes are TRBV2 and TRBJ1-1; D ambiguous. The germline V and J ends were trimmed by 3 bases and 4 bases, with 15 bases remaining between them. CDR3 length: 15 amino acids. In germline, CDR1 is SNHLY, CDR2 FYNNEI. CDR3 region: CASSDETEVGTEAFF. The CDR3 DNA follows: TGTGCCAGCAGTGATGAGACGGAGGTTGGCACTGAAGCTTTCTTT. The full variable domain, its missing parts supplied by reference TRBV2 and TRBJ1-1, is EPEVTQTPSHQVTQMGQEVILRCVPISNHLYFYWYRQILGQKVEFLVSFYNNEISEKSEIFDDQFSVERPDGSNFTLKIRSTKLEDSAMYFCASSDETEVGTEAFFGQGTRLTVV.

CDR3 sequence (DNA): TGTGCCAGCAGCTGGGGGCAGGGCTACGAGCAGTACTTC. It encodes CASSWGQGYEQYF. V is TRBV7-8 and J is TRBJ2-7, with D perhaps TRBD1 (6 bases). Germline loops: CDR1 SGHVS, CDR2 FQNEAQ. Trimming took 4 bases from V and 3 from J, leaving 10 bases between them. The CDR3 is 13 residues long.

The chain links TRBV6-2 or TRBV6-3 to TRBJ2-1, with 14 bases identical to TRBD2. V was clipped by 4 bases and J by 8 bases; unmatched bases: 7. The V gene's germline CDR1 is MNHEY and CDR2 SVGEGT. The CDR3 covers 16 residues. In nucleotides, the CDR3 is TGTGCCAGCAGTTCGGGACTAGCGGGGGACCCGGATGAGCAGTTCTTC. This translates into CASSSGLAGDPDEQFF.